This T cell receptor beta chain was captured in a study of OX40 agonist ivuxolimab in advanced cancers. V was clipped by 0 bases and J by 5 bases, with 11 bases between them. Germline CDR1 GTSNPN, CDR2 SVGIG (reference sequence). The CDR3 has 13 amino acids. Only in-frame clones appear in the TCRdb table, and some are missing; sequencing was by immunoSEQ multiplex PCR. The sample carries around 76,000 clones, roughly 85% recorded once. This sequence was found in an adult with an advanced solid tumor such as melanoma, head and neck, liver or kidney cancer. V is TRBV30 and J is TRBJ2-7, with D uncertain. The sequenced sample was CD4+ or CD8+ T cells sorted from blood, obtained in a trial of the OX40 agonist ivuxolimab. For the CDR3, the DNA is TGTGCCTGGAGTGTAGGGAACTGGGACGAGCAGTACTTC. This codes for CAWSVGNWDEQYF.